What follows are 4 T cell receptor beta chains derived from one specimen sequenced in a study of T cell changes during pregnancy in multiple sclerosis. Sequencing used immunoSEQ multiplex PCR; TCRdb keeps in-frame clones, though not all of them. This table holds about 51,000 clones, roughly 94% found once. The sample was CD4+ T cells from peripheral blood mononuclear cells, taken in the second trimester of pregnancy. Receptors originate from a female donor with multiple sclerosis, enrolled in a pregnancy study.

The chain combines TRBV4-3 with TRBJ1-1; D is uncertain. This CDR3 is 13 amino acids long. The germline gives CDR1 LGHNA, CDR2 YSLEER. Trimming cost V 6 bases and J 5 bases, with 13 bases left between them. DNA of the CDR3: TGCGCCAGCAGTCGGTCGTCGGGGACTGAAGCTTTCTTT. It translates to CASSRSSGTEAFF.

The rearrangement uses TRBV6-5 and TRBJ1-1; perhaps TRBD1 as D (5 bases). The CDR3 consists of 13 residues. Between the trimmed V and J ends, which lost 7 bases and 4 bases, there was a span of 13 bases. Looked up from germline, CDR1 is MNHEY and CDR2 is SVGAGI. The CDR3 coding sequence is TGTGCCAGCACTAAAAGGGGTGGCACTGAAGCTTTCTTT. It encodes CASTKRGGTEAFF.

The CDR3 DNA reads TGTGCCAGCAGCTTTGGGACAGCCTACGAGCAGTACTTC. Its translation is CASSFGTAYEQYF. The chain links TRBV7-8 to TRBJ2-7, with 7 bases matching TRBD1. CDR1 SGHVS and CDR2 FQNEAQ come from the germline V gene. Losses at the gene ends were 3 bases for V and 2 bases for J; bases not matched to a gene: 1. The length of the CDR3 is 13 residues.

The chain couples TRBV27 to TRBJ1-6; perhaps TRBD1 as D (6 bases). V was shortened by 4 bases and J by 10 bases, with 11 bases between the two germline ends. The CDR3 contains 13 residues. CDR1 is MNHEY, CDR2 SMNVEV, per germline (reference sequence). CDR3 loop: CASSYRVKSPLHF. In nucleotides, the CDR3 is TGTGCCAGCAGTTACAGGGTTAAGTCACCCCTCCACTTT.